The rows below give T cell receptor beta chains drawn from one sample of a study of Graves' ophthalmopathy and Graves' hyperthyroidism. One entry per CDR3 protein, called by TCRdb with MiXCR from the multiplex PCR reads. The sample carries 210,000 or so distinct CDR3 sequences, roughly 29% recorded once. The material sequenced was peripheral blood. The receptors shown here come from a man aged 45-65 years with Graves' ophthalmopathy. The CDR3 runs from the conserved cysteine through the conserved F or W. The D gene is left open where the match is weak. Rows give clone size only sometimes, using once, few, many, or a class for an expanded clone.

V gene: TRBV6-1; D gene: .; clone size: once; J gene: TRBJ1-1; CDR3 protein: CASRAMNTEAFF; CDR3 DNA: TGTGCCAGCAGAGCCATGAACACTGAAGCTTTCTTT
V gene: TRBV5-1; D gene: .; clone size: many; J gene: TRBJ2-2; CDR3 protein: CASSLGQRNTGELFF; CDR3 DNA: TGCGCCAGCAGCTTGGGACAGAGGAACACCGGGGAGCTGTTTTTT
V gene: TRBV12-3/TRBV12-4; D gene: .; clone size: many; J gene: TRBJ2-6; CDR3 protein: CASSLADSSGGANVLTF; CDR3 DNA: TGTGCCAGCAGTTTAGCGGATTCTTCTGGAGGGGCCAACGTCCTGACTTTC
V gene: TRBV6-5; D gene: .; clone size: many; J gene: TRBJ1-6; CDR3 protein: CASRLDAAGPTPLHF; CDR3 DNA: TGTGCCAGCAGGTTGGACGCGGCAGGACCTACACCCCTCCACTTT
V gene: TRBV6-2/TRBV6-3; D gene: .; clone size: .; J gene: TRBJ2-6; CDR3 protein: CASSYRGLGTPSGANVLTF; CDR3 DNA: TGTGCCAGCAGTTACCGAGGGCTGGGAACTCCCTCTGGGGCCAACGTCCTGACTTTC
V gene: TRBV20-1; D gene: .; clone size: many; J gene: TRBJ2-7; CDR3 protein: CSAREGRQLDEQYF; CDR3 DNA: TGCAGTGCTAGAGAGGGGCGACAACTTGACGAGCAGTACTTC
V gene: TRBV7-9; D gene: .; clone size: many; J gene: TRBJ2-5; CDR3 protein: CASSLVGAGLETQYF; CDR3 DNA: TGTGCCAGCAGCTTAGTGGGGGCGGGTCTGGAGACCCAGTACTTC
V gene: TRBV7-8; D gene: .; clone size: .; J gene: TRBJ2-7; CDR3 protein: CASSLEAGAFEQYF; CDR3 DNA: TGTGCCAGCAGCTTAGAAGCGGGCGCCTTCGAGCAGTACTTC
V gene: TRBV12-3/TRBV12-4; D gene: .; clone size: .; J gene: TRBJ1-2; CDR3 protein: CASSSQVRGYTF; CDR3 DNA: TGTGCCAGCAGTTCCCAGGTTAGGGGCTACACCTTC
V gene: TRBV11-2; D gene: .; clone size: .; J gene: TRBJ2-7; CDR3 protein: CASSLVQESSYEQYF; CDR3 DNA: TGTGCCAGCAGCTTAGTCCAGGAAAGCTCCTACGAGCAGTACTTC
V gene: TRBV10-3; D gene: .; clone size: .; J gene: TRBJ2-5; CDR3 protein: CAISDSSVYQETQYF; CDR3 DNA: TGTGCCATCAGTGATTCTAGCGTGTACCAAGAGACCCAGTACTTC
V gene: TRBV6-2/TRBV6-3; D gene: .; clone size: .; J gene: TRBJ1-5; CDR3 protein: CASNPQQGYQPQHF; CDR3 DNA: TGTGCCAGCAATCCCCAACAAGGGTATCAGCCCCAGCATTTT
V gene: TRBV19; D gene: .; clone size: .; J gene: TRBJ2-7; CDR3 protein: CASSPGGDHEQYF; CDR3 DNA: TGTGCCAGTAGTCCAGGCGGGGACCACGAGCAGTACTTC
V gene: TRBV7-2; D gene: .; clone size: .; J gene: TRBJ1-2; CDR3 protein: CASSPEANYGYTF; CDR3 DNA: TGTGCCAGCAGCCCAGAGGCTAACTATGGCTACACCTTC
V gene: TRBV6-1; D gene: .; clone size: .; J gene: TRBJ1-6; CDR3 protein: CASGGRTYNSPLHF; CDR3 DNA: TGTGCCAGTGGGGGTAGAACCTATAATTCACCCCTCCACTTT
V gene: TRBV12-3/TRBV12-4; D gene: TRBD1; clone size: many; J gene: TRBJ1-2; CDR3 protein: CASSLRDSDGYTF; CDR3 DNA: TGTGCCAGCAGCTTACGGGACAGCGATGGCTACACCTTC
V gene: TRBV28; D gene: TRBD2; clone size: many; J gene: TRBJ2-2; CDR3 protein: CASSLTGGQGLAGGLTGELFF; CDR3 DNA: TGTGCCAGCAGTTTGACCGGTGGACAGGGGCTAGCGGGAGGCCTAACCGGGGAGCTGTTTTTT
V gene: TRBV7-9; D gene: .; clone size: many; J gene: TRBJ2-2; CDR3 protein: CASSLLPGANTGELFF; CDR3 DNA: TGTGCCAGCAGCTTACTTCCGGGGGCCAACACCGGGGAGCTGTTTTTT
V gene: TRBV11-2; D gene: TRBD1; clone size: .; J gene: TRBJ2-5; CDR3 protein: CASSLDDRDRDYQRGETQYF; CDR3 DNA: TGTGCCAGCAGCTTAGACGACCGGGACAGGGATTACCAGCGGGGAGAGACCCAGTACTTC
V gene: TRBV7-8; D gene: TRBD1; clone size: many; J gene: TRBJ1-6; CDR3 protein: CASSLVGQGYSPLHF; CDR3 DNA: TGTGCCAGCAGCTTAGTGGGACAGGGGTATTCACCCCTCCACTTT
V gene: TRBV6-1; D gene: TRBD1; clone size: .; J gene: TRBJ2-7; CDR3 protein: CASNLGQGSYEQYF; CDR3 DNA: TGTGCCAGCAACCTCGGACAGGGTTCTTACGAGCAGTACTTC
V gene: TRBV9; D gene: TRBD2; clone size: many; J gene: TRBJ2-7; CDR3 protein: CASSVAAGGPEEQYF; CDR3 DNA: TGTGCCAGCAGCGTAGCGGCGGGAGGGCCTGAGGAGCAGTACTTC
V gene: TRBV29-1; D gene: TRBD1; clone size: .; J gene: TRBJ2-2; CDR3 protein: CSVGGTDTGELFF; CDR3 DNA: TGCAGCGTTGGAGGGACAGACACCGGGGAGCTGTTTTTT
V gene: TRBV6-1; D gene: .; clone size: once; J gene: TRBJ1-2; CDR3 protein: CASWGDGRGTYGYTF; CDR3 DNA: TGTGCCAGCTGGGGCGATGGCAGGGGTACCTATGGCTACACCTTC